One sample yielded the 7 T cell receptor beta chains listed below, sequenced in a study of blood T cell repertoires in COVID-19. Clones were read by immunoSEQ multiplex PCR, and TCRdb kept only the in-frame ones, dropping some. The data show under 150,000 clones, with around 85% seen just once and roughly 5% held by the top ten. The sequencing input was peripheral blood. The receptors derive from a woman aged 55-70 years with COVID-19, enrolled during active disease.

This chain uses TRBV7-9 with TRBJ2-7; 11 bases are a match to TRBD2. Trimming took 4 bases from V and 0 from J; bases not matched to a gene: 5. CDR1 and CDR2 from the germline V gene are SEHNR and FQNEAQ (reference sequence). The CDR3 totals 16 residues. The CDR3 spells CASSSLAGEVSYEQYF. In nucleotides, the CDR3 is TGTGCCAGCAGCTCACTAGCGGGGGAGGTCTCCTACGAGCAGTACTTC.

This chain uses TRBV18 with TRBJ1-3; no clear D gene. Germline V gene sequence: CDR1 KGHSH, CDR2 LQKENI. The CDR3 loop spans 16 amino acids. V was clipped by 3 bases and J by 2 bases, with 14 bases between them. The CDR3 region is CASSPALSEPGNTIYF. The DNA for the CDR3 is TGTGCCAGCTCACCTGCTCTCAGCGAACCTGGAAACACCATATATTTT.

The J gene is TRBJ2-5, the V gene TRBV5-4; 15 bases match TRBD2. The germline CDR1 and CDR2 sequences are SGHNT and YYREEE (reference sequence). V was clipped by 4 bases and J by 6 bases; unmatched bases: 10. The CDR3 spans 17 residues. CDR3 DNA sequence: TGTGCCAGCAGCAGATTAACCGGGACTAGCGGGGGGAAGACCCAGTACTTC. Protein: CASSRLTGTSGGKTQYF.

V gene TRBV5-1 combines with J gene TRBJ2-1; 7 bases align to TRBD1. With 4 bases clipped from V and 2 bases from J, the junction kept 9 bases outside the gene matches. CDR3 length: 16 amino acids. Germline CDR1 is SGHRS and CDR2 is YFSETQ. The CDR3 bases are TGCGCCAGCAGCCAGCCCGAGGGGGCCGCCTACAATGAGCAGTTCTTC. Protein product: CASSQPEGAAYNEQFF.

The V gene is TRBV6-6, the J gene TRBJ1-5, with unresolved D. The germline V gene encodes CDR1 MNHNY and CDR2 SVGAGI (reference sequence). Trimming left V 7 bases short and J 2 bases short, with 15 bases between. The CDR3 totals 15 residues. CDR3 DNA: TGTGCCAGCACCCAGCCGGGAATGGGCAATCAGCCCCAGCATTTT. Encoded protein: CASTQPGMGNQPQHF.

The gene calls are TRBV18 and TRBJ1-1; no reliable D call. The CDR3 has 15 amino acids. The V end was cut by 6 bases, the J end by 4 bases, with 18 bases between. Germline V CDR1 and CDR2: KGHSH, LQKENI. The CDR3 nucleotides are TGTGCCAGCTCCTACGTGCCGGGAGTACCCACTGAAGCTTTCTTT. This encodes CASSYVPGVPTEAFF.

In regard to this clone: Other DNA variants within this sample encode the same CDR3. This chain uses TRBV19 with TRBJ2-2; D may be TRBD2 (6 bases). Trimming cost V 3 bases and J 3 bases, with 14 bases left between them. This CDR3 has 16 residues. Per germline, CDR1 LNHDA and CDR2 SQIVND (reference sequence). As DNA, the CDR3 is TGTGCCAGTAGTATTCCCCCGGGAGCCCACACCGGGGAGCTGTTTTTT. It is translated as CASSIPPGAHTGELFF.